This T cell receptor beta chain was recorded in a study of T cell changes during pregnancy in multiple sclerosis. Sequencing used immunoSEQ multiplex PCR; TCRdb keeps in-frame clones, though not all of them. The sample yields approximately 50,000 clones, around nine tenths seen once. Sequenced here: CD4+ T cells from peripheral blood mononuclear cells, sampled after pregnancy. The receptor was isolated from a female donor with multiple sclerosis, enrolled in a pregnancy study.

The CDR3 loop reads CASSTPSGGMYGYTF. DNA of the CDR3: TGTGCCAGTAGTACTCCCTCAGGGGGCATGTATGGCTACACCTTC. The chain recombines TRBV19 with TRBJ1-2; the match to TRBD1 covers 8 bases. Germline V gives CDR1 LNHDA, CDR2 SQIVND (reference sequence). The ends lost 4 bases at V and 5 bases at J; junction bases unmatched: 9. CDR3 length: 15 amino acids.